This T cell receptor (beta chain) was documented in a study of blood T cell repertoires in COVID-19. Study in general: Sources were T cells, B-cell-depleted T cells, or PBMCs; the material itself was cDNA or gDNA.

This clone was observed many times. Trimming took off 2 bases at V and 4 bases at J, with 7 bases between the two ends. Germline V gene sequence: CDR1 SGHDN, CDR2 FVKESK. The CDR3 extends over 13 amino acids. This study enrolled people aged roughly 18 to 90 from approximately 25 US geographic areas. Self-reported history from a screening survey and questionnaire set each donor's cohort. Original methodology: Researchers report that nucleated cell counts were estimated from reference gene primer amplification. Profiled with immunoSEQ multiplex PCR; TCRdb holds only in-frame clones, not every one. Clone size and the V and J calls come from that table; the DNA yielded D and trimming. This repertoire shows 300,000 to 450,000 clones, approximately 91% found once; its top ten account for 1%.

This receptor was identified in a woman aged 30 to 39 who had been exposed to COVID-19. The chain has TRBV14 and TRBJ2-3, with a possible D match to TRBD2 (6 bases). Source material: PBMCs or T cells enriched from blood (not recorded which). CDR3 in DNA: TGTGCCAGCAGCCAAACTAGCCCAGATACGCAGTATTTT. Translation gives CASSQTSPDTQYF.